Each of the 31 T cell receptor beta chains below was sequenced from the same sample in a study of blood T cells in healthy people across ages. The use of a sample-barcoded 5' primer and a J-beta primer mix characterized a second PCR of about 7 to 12 cycles. MiXCR was run by TCRdb on the 5' RACE reads, yielding one entry per CDR3 protein. This sample carries more than 900,000 distinct CDR3 sequences, 25% to 35% of them seen once, and the ten largest clones take roughly a tenth. These data were likewise used in another study, on T cells of mothers and their children.

Sequencing was carried out using blood. The receptors shown here come from a woman in her thirties or forties in good health.

This clonotype has ten or more counts. This chain connects TRBV7-8 to TRBJ2-6; maybe TRBD2 (6 bases). V lost 1 base and J 0 bases, leaving 16 bases between the germline ends. The germline V gene encodes CDR1 SGHVS and CDR2 FQNEAQ. This CDR3 has 19 residues. In nucleotides, the CDR3 is TGTGCCAGCAGCTTAGGTCGGAAGGGACTCCACTCTGGGGCCAACGTCCTGACTTTC. Its protein is CASSLGRKGLHSGANVLTF.

The table lists this clonotype with many counts. The chain employs TRBV29-1 and TRBJ1-2; possible D gene TRBD1, 6 bases. Germline-derived CDR1 and CDR2 are SQVTM and ANQGSEA. The CDR3 totals 14 residues. V was shortened by 4 bases and J by 8 bases, with 20 bases between the two germline ends. CDR3 residues: CSVARPTGREGYTF. The CDR3 DNA follows: TGCAGCGTTGCCCGTCCTACAGGGCGAGAAGGCTACACCTTC.

This clonotype turned up a few times. This sequence may be a read error, since a much larger clone differs from it by one base. The chain carries TRBV15 and TRBJ2-5; a weak D match, TRBD2 (7 bases). Germline CDR1 LNHNV, CDR2 YYDKDF (reference sequence). The CDR3 consists of 16 residues. CDR3 DNA: TGTGCCATCAGCGGGAAAAAGACAGGCTGGGAGGAGACCCAGTACTTC. It encodes CAISGKKTGWEETQYF.

The V and J genes are TRBV7-2 and TRBJ1-4; D is undetermined. This CDR3 has 14 amino acids. Germline V lookup: CDR1 SGHTA, CDR2 FQGNSA. Between the trimmed V and J ends, which lost 3 bases and 14 bases, there was a span of 19 bases. CDR3 sequence reads: CASSFRAPGGELFF. The CDR3 bases are TGTGCCAGCAGCTTCCGGGCCCCGGGAGGAGAGCTGTTTTTT.

This clonotype came up a few times. This chain uses TRBV9 with TRBJ2-1; maybe TRBD2 (7 bases). V lost 0 bases to trimming and J lost 12 bases, with 13 bases between them. There are 13 residues in the CDR3. The germline gives CDR1 SGDLS, CDR2 YYNGEE. CDR3 amino acids: CASSVEGRGAQFF. DNA of the CDR3: TGTGCCAGCAGCGTAGAGGGCCGGGGGGCGCAGTTCTTC. Combining the CDR3 with reference TRBV9 and TRBJ2-1 gives the whole variable domain DSGVTQTPKHLITATGQRVTLRCSPRSGDLSVYWYQQSLDQGLQFLIQYYNGEERAKGNILERFSAQQFPDLHSELNLSSLELGDSALYFCASSVEGRGAQFFGPGTRLTVL.

This chain connects TRBV20-1 to TRBJ2-7, with a tentative D call TRBD2 (6 bases). The end of the DNA fits TRBJ2-5 better, so the J call may be wrong. The CDR3 length is 12 residues. Germline CDR1 is DFQATT and CDR2 is SNEGSKA (reference sequence). Here the CDR3 reads CSASGRLETQYF. The DNA of the CDR3 is TGCAGTGCTAGTGGGAGGTTGGAGACCCAGTACTTC.

The CDR3 bases are TGCGCCAGCAGCCAATGGGGGCAGGGCACTGAAGCTTTCTTT. It yields the protein CASSQWGQGTEAFF. The V call is TRBV4-3, the J call TRBJ1-1; the D gene is possibly TRBD1 (6 bases). CDR1 and CDR2 from the germline V gene are LGHNA and YSLEER. This CDR3 is built from 14 residues. V was trimmed by 2 bases and J by 4 bases, leaving 11 bases between them.

The sample holds a few counts of this clonotype. The CDR3 is CSTLTVNTEAFF. In DNA form, the CDR3 reads TGCAGCACCCTGACAGTGAACACTGAAGCTTTCTTT. This chain connects TRBV29-1 to TRBJ1-1; possibly TRBD1 for D (5 bases). Germline assignment: CDR1 SQVTM and CDR2 ANQGSEA. CDR3 length: 12 amino acids. Trimming took 8 bases from V and 0 from J, leaving 10 bases between them.

This clonotype was detected many times. The chain combines TRBV7-2 with TRBJ2-3; no reliable D call. V lost 0 bases and J 3 bases, leaving 7 bases between the germline ends. The germline V gene has CDR1 SGHTA and CDR2 FQGNSA. This CDR3 is built from 14 residues. DNA for the CDR3: TGTGCCAGCAGCTTAGCGCCCGGGACAGATACGCAGTATTTT. As protein: CASSLAPGTDTQYF.

The V gene is TRBV5-1, the J gene TRBJ2-1; a weak D match, TRBD2 (6 bases). The J call is in doubt because the DNA end fits TRBJ2-7 better. The germline V gene encodes CDR1 SGHRS and CDR2 YFSETQ. This CDR3 spans 15 amino acids. The CDR3 sequence is CASSLREVSYNEQYF. CDR3 nucleotide sequence: TGCGCCAGCAGCCTCAGGGAGGTCTCCTACAATGAGCAGTACTTC.

This clonotype was found a few times. The genes are TRBV2 and TRBJ2-3, with D perhaps matching TRBD2 (7 bases). The V gene lost 7 bases and the J gene lost 4 bases, with 15 bases spanning the gap. The CDR3 loop spans 14 amino acids. CDR1 SNHLY and CDR2 FYNNEI come from the germline V gene. The CDR3 nucleotides are TGTGCCAGCACGGACGGGGGGCGGTCAGATACGCAGTATTTT. It translates to CASTDGGRSDTQYF.

This clonotype appeared a few times. The chain uses TRBV2 and TRBJ1-4; 8 nucleotides match TRBD1. The germline V gene encodes CDR1 SNHLY and CDR2 FYNNEI. This CDR3 is built from 13 residues. V trimming: 11 bases; J trimming: 7 bases; junction bases outside the gene matches: 9. CDR3 residues: CAGRETGVEKLFF. CDR3 in DNA: TGTGCCGGTCGGGAGACAGGGGTTGAAAAACTGTTTTTT.

This clonotype was recorded a few times. The chain employs TRBV7-9 and TRBJ2-2; the match to TRBD1 covers 7 bases. Trimming took 3 bases from V and 0 from J; bases not matched to a gene: 7. The CDR3 is 17 residues long. Germline loops: CDR1 SEHNR, CDR2 FQNEAQ (reference sequence). The CDR3 loop reads CASSLGGTAANTGELFF. The CDR3, as DNA: TGTGCCAGCAGCTTGGGTGGGACAGCCGCGAACACCGGGGAGCTGTTTTTT.

The genes are TRBV10-3 and TRBJ2-5; 7 bases fit TRBD2. Trimming removed 0 bases from V and 5 bases from J; junction bases left unmatched: 6. This CDR3 spans 15 amino acids. The germline CDR1 and CDR2 sequences are ENHRY and SYGVKD. Here the CDR3 reads CAISESERGSETQYF. The DNA for the CDR3 is TGTGCCATCAGTGAGTCGGAGCGGGGCAGCGAGACCCAGTACTTC.

The CDR3 sequence is CASSLEDRANPYGYTF. CDR3 DNA: TGTGCCAGCTCACTAGAGGACAGGGCAAACCCCTATGGCTACACCTTC. J is TRBJ1-2 and V is TRBV18, with 8 bases lining up with TRBD1. The CDR3 runs 16 residues. With 4 bases clipped from V and 4 bases from J, the junction kept 11 bases outside the gene matches. Germline V gives CDR1 KGHSH, CDR2 LQKENI.

The chain links TRBV4-3 to TRBJ1-1; D gene unclear. The CDR3 sequence is 15 residues long. CDR1 is LGHNA, CDR2 YSLEER, per germline. The V end was cut by 1 base, the J end by 1 base, with 10 bases between. Written as DNA, the CDR3 is TGCGCCAGCAGCCAAGGGGGATCAGGGAACACTGAAGCTTTCTTT. Translation gives CASSQGGSGNTEAFF.

A note on this clonotype: This clone may be a read error of a much larger clone one base away. The V call is TRBV6-1, the J call TRBJ2-1, with D tentatively TRBD1 (6 bases). The CDR3 is made up of 15 amino acids. CDR1 is MNHNS, CDR2 SASEGT, per germline. Written as DNA, the CDR3 is TGTGCCAGCAGAGAAGGGGGAAGTGGCTACAATGAGCAGTTATTC. It specifies CASREGGSGYNEQLF.

This clonotype was seen once. A single base separates this from a much larger clone, so it may be a read error. The rearrangement joins TRBV7-9 to TRBJ2-5; 8 bases fit TRBD2. The CDR3 length is 15 residues. CDR1 is SEHNR, CDR2 FQNEAQ, per germline (reference sequence). The CDR3 spells CAGSSGTRGEETQYF. CDR3 nucleotide sequence: TGTGCCGGCAGCTCGGGGACTAGAGGGGAGGAGACCCAGTACTTC.

The chain is built from TRBV7-8 and TRBJ2-1, with D maybe TRBD2 (7 bases). V was cut by 3 bases and J by 11 bases, with 17 bases left in between. Germline V CDR1 and CDR2: SGHVS, FQNEAQ. The length of the CDR3 is 14 residues. In nucleotides, the CDR3 is TGTGCCAGCAGCTTCTCCGGGGGGCAGAATAAGCAGTTCTTC. This sequence encodes CASSFSGGQNKQFF. Together with reference TRBV7-8 and TRBJ2-1, the CDR3 gives the full variable domain: GAGVSQSPRYKVAKRGQDVALRCDPISGHVSLFWYQQALGQGPEFLTYFQNEAQLDKSGLPSDRFFAERPEGSVSTLKIQRTQQEDSAVYLCASSFSGGQNKQFFGPGTRLTVL.

This clonotype was detected only a few times. The chain combines TRBV25-1 with TRBJ2-1; D remains unclear. V lost 1 base, J lost 3 bases, and 7 bases lay in between. The germline gives CDR1 MGHDK, CDR2 SYGVNS. The length of the CDR3 is 14 residues. The CDR3 here is CASSEFGGYNEQFF. Written as DNA, the CDR3 is TGTGCCAGCAGTGAATTCGGCGGCTACAATGAGCAGTTCTTC. Using reference TRBV25-1 and TRBJ2-1 for the parts outside the CDR3, the full variable domain is EADIYQTPRYLVIGTGKKITLECSQTMGHDKMYWYQQDPGMELHLIHYSYGVNSTEKGDLSSESTVSRIRTEHFPLTLESARPSHTSQYLCASSEFGGYNEQFFGPGTRLTVL.

V is TRBV4-1 and J is TRBJ1-5; no clear D. Germline values: CDR1 MGHRA, CDR2 YSYEKL. Trimming shortened V by 0 bases and J by 4 bases, and 7 bases separated the two germline ends. The CDR3 has 14 residues. For the CDR3, the DNA is TGCGCCAGCAGCCAAGACAGGTTTAATCAGCCCCAGCATTTT. Its protein is CASSQDRFNQPQHF.

This clonotype has ten or more counts. V and J are TRBV7-2 and TRBJ2-3, with TRBD2 identical over 13 bases. V lost 4 bases and J lost 5; bases outside the gene matches: 12. Germline CDR1 and CDR2: SGHTA and FQGNSA. The CDR3 contains 18 residues. The DNA of the CDR3 is TGTGCCAGCAGCTCCCCTTCGACTAGCGGGGGGCTTGAAGATACGCAGTATTTT. Translating it yields CASSSPSTSGGLEDTQYF.

Only a few counts were recorded for this clonotype. The chain recombines TRBV7-8 with TRBJ2-1; tentatively, D is TRBD2 (5 bases). The V and J ends lost 1 base and 0 bases respectively, with 10 bases between them. This CDR3 has 16 residues. CDR1 is SGHVS, CDR2 FQNEAQ, per germline. The CDR3 bases are TGTGCCAGCAGCTTAGGGGCTAGCAACTCCTACAATGAGCAGTTCTTC. Protein product: CASSLGASNSYNEQFF.

The CDR3 DNA reads TGTGCCAGCTCACCCAGTACTAGCGGGGGCAATGAGCAGTTCTTC. This codes for CASSPSTSGGNEQFF. The chain couples TRBV18 to TRBJ2-1; 11 bases align to TRBD2. The V and J ends lost 3 bases and 6 bases, in that order; junction bases with no gene match: 4. There are 15 residues in the CDR3. The germline V gene has CDR1 KGHSH and CDR2 LQKENI.

Of note for this clonotype: This may stem from a read error, because a much larger clone lies one nucleotide away. CDR3: CASSIGRSGGLNEQFF. The CDR3 nucleotides read TGTGCCAGTAGTATAGGACGCTCAGGGGGCTTGAATGAGCAGTTCTTC. This chain connects TRBV19 to TRBJ2-1, with 8 nucleotides matching TRBD1. Germline CDR1 is LNHDA and CDR2 is SQIVND (reference sequence). With V trimmed by 1 base and J by 7 bases, 9 bases remained unmatched. This CDR3 region has 16 residues.

J is TRBJ1-2 and V is TRBV7-9; 7 bases align to TRBD1. The V and J ends lost 5 bases and 10 bases, in that order; junction bases with no gene match: 10. Germline V gene sequence: CDR1 SEHNR, CDR2 FQNEAQ (reference sequence). This CDR3 contains 13 residues. CDR3 residues: CASSPPGQSFYTF. CDR3 bases: TGTGCCAGCAGCCCCCCGGGACAGTCATTCTACACCTTC.

This clonotype was counted only a few times. The chain has TRBV9 and TRBJ1-1; 8 bases line up with TRBD1. The CDR3 spans 18 residues. The trim removed 3 bases at V and 4 bases at J, leaving 17 bases unmatched. Germline CDR1 is SGDLS and CDR2 is YYNGEE. The CDR3, as DNA: TGTGCCAGCAGCGCCTCAGGGGGCGGTGCCGGTGCCGGCACTGAAGCTTTCTTT. Its protein product is CASSASGGGAGAGTEAFF.

This clonotype has only a few counts. The chain employs TRBV7-9 and TRBJ1-6; D gene unclear. This CDR3 spans 14 amino acids. CDR1 is SEHNR and CDR2 is FQNEAQ in the germline V gene (reference sequence). With 1 base removed from V and 10 bases from J, the gap between germline ends came to 11 bases. CDR3 nucleotides: TGTGCCAGCAGCTTAGGGGCAGAAGGATCACCCCTCCACTTT. This translates into CASSLGAEGSPLHF.

As concerns this clonotype: Since a much larger clone is just one base distant, this may be a read error. The chain employs TRBV12-3 or TRBV12-4 and TRBJ2-7; no firm D call. Between the trimmed V and J ends, which lost 8 bases and 1 base, there was a span of 12 bases. The CDR3 sequence is 13 residues long. The chain's CDR3 is CASGPTVSYEQYF. The CDR3 bases are TGTGCCAGCGGCCCCACAGTGTCCTACGAGCAGTACTTC.

Of note for this clonotype: This may arise from a read error, as a much more abundant clone is one base away. The chain couples TRBV11-1 to TRBJ2-2; the match to TRBD1 covers 9 bases. The germline gives CDR1 SGHAT, CDR2 FQDESV (reference sequence). CDR3 size: 15 residues. This CDR3 reads CVSSPQGAPTGELFF. In DNA, the CDR3 is TGTGTCAGCAGCCCACAGGGGGCGCCCACCGGGGAGCTGTTTTTT.

This clonotype was detected only a few times. A junction end diverges from the germline sequence, so it may reflect a read error. The gene calls are TRBV18 and TRBJ2-4; D is possibly TRBD1 (6 bases). Germline lookup yields CDR1 KGHSH and CDR2 LQKENI. The CDR3 loop spans 17 amino acids. This chain's CDR3 is CASSPPGHLGAKNIQYF. In nucleotides, the CDR3 is TGTGCTAGCTCACCACCGGGACACTTAGGAGCCAAAAACATTCAGTACTTC.